Below, one TCR beta chain is given with its context. Antigen unknown. These data belong to a study of T cell responses to AZD1222 COVID-19 vaccine. The study, taken as a whole, reports: Sampling that yielded the repertoires occurred only after the peak T cell response.

Per germline, CDR1 LNHDA and CDR2 SQIVND (reference sequence). Trimming cost V 7 bases and J 9 bases; bases outside gene matches: 9. This CDR3 spans 15 amino acids. The protocol was immunoSEQ multiplex PCR, while the TCRdb copy is restricted to in-frame clones and leaves out a portion. The sample yields around 160,000 clones, 90% to 95% seen once. The sample was peripheral blood, taken on day 0 of MenACWY control vaccination. This receptor was taken from an adult in good health. This chain links TRBV19 with TRBJ2-1; 13 bases agree with TRBD2. CDR3 sequence (DNA): TGTGCCAGTACCGCACTAGCGGGGGGGCTCAGTGAGCAGTTCTTC. It is translated as CASTALAGGLSEQFF.